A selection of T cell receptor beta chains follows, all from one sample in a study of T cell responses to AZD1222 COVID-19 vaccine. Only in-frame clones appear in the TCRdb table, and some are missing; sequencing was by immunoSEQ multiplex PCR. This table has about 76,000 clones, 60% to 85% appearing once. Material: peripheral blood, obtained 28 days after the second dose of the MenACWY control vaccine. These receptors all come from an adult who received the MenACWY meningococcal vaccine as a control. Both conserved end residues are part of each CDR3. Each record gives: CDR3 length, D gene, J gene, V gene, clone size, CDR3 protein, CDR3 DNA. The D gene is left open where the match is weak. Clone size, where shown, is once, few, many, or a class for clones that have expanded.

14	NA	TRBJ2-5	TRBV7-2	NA	CASSLGRQQETQYF	TGTGCCAGCAGCTTAGGGCGACAACAAGAGACCCAGTACTTC
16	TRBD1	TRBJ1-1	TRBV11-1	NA	CASSLSQGAWNTEAFF	TGTGCCAGCAGCCTCTCGCAGGGGGCCTGGAACACTGAAGCTTTCTTT
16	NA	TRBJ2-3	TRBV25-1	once	CASSSSSGWDTDTQYF	TGTGCCAGCAGCTCCTCCAGCGGGTGGGACACAGATACGCAGTATTTT
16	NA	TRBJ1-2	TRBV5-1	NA	CASSPLTDSLRNGYTF	TGCGCCAGCAGTCCTTTGACCGACAGTCTTAGGAATGGCTACACCTTC
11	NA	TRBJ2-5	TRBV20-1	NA	CSGSGAETQYF	TGCAGTGGATCAGGGGCAGAGACCCAGTACTTC
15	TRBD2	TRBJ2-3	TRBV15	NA	CATRPERGVTDTQYF	TGTGCCACCAGACCGGAGCGGGGGGTCACAGATACGCAGTATTTT
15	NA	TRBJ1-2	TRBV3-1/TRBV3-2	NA	CASSPTAGSNYGYTF	TGTGCCAGCAGCCCGACGGCAGGGTCGAACTATGGCTACACCTTC
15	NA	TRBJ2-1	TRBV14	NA	CASSQASLTYNEQFF	TGTGCCAGCAGCCAAGCGTCCCTAACCTACAATGAGCAGTTCTTC
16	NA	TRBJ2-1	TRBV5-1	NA	CASSSGLVSSYNEQFF	TGCGCCAGCAGCTCGGGCCTAGTAAGCTCCTACAATGAGCAGTTCTTC
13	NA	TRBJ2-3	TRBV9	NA	CASGSGSTDTQYF	TGTGCCAGCGGGTCGGGAAGCACAGATACGCAGTATTTT
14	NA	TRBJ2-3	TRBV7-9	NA	CASSFGGSTDTQYF	TGTGCCAGCAGCTTCGGCGGGAGCACAGATACGCAGTATTTT
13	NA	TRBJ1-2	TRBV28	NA	CASSSDQSRGYTF	TGTGCCAGCAGCTCTGACCAATCCCGTGGCTACACCTTC
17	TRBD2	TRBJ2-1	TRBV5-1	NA	CASSLGLAGIKYNEQFF	TGCGCCAGCAGCCTAGGACTAGCGGGTATCAAGTACAATGAGCAGTTCTTC
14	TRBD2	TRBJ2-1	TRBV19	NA	CASSIGTSGYEQFF	TGTGCCAGTAGTATTGGGACTAGCGGGTATGAGCAGTTCTTC
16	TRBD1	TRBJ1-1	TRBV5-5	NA	CASSFRMDRVTTEAFF	TGTGCCAGCAGCTTCCGCATGGACAGGGTGACCACTGAAGCTTTCTTT
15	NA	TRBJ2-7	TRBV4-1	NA	CASSLSGEGTYEQYF	TGCGCCAGCAGCCTGAGCGGAGAAGGGACCTACGAGCAGTACTTC
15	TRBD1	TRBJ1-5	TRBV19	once	CASSIGTVSNQPQHF	TGTGCCAGTAGTATCGGGACAGTTAGCAATCAGCCCCAGCATTTT
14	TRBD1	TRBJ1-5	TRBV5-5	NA	CASSLLGGKQPQHF	TGTGCCAGCAGCTTGCTAGGGGGCAAACAGCCCCAGCATTTT
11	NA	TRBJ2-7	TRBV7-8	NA	CASSLDGEQYF	TGTGCCAGCAGCTTAGATGGCGAGCAGTACTTC
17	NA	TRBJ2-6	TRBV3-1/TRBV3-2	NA	CASSRTPRSSGANVLTF	TGTGCCAGCAGTAGGACACCGCGAAGCTCTGGGGCCAACGTCCTGACTTTC